This TCR beta chain was identified in a study of CD8 T cells in Susac syndrome (dated by TCRdb to between 2019 and 2020). Study-wide context: Whether CD8+ T cell activation and differentiation in Susac syndrome was antigen driven was tested using repertoire sequencing.

RNA was extracted with the RNeasy kit and roughly 0.45 to 1 ug was reverse transcribed using random hexamers. The immunoSEQ multiplex PCR assay, which covers 54 Vbeta and 13 Jbeta segments, was used to amplify TCR beta CDR3 regions. Bias from PCR amplification was corrected by using a synthetic template baseline for primer optimization and for computational correction. Per the original workflow: Reads were assigned to V, D and J genes according to IMGT and analyzed in immunoSEQ Analyzer, with only productive sequences retained. Clonality was calculated as one minus the Shannon entropy normalized by log2 of the number of productive unique sequences. Public and private clones were assessed among the 100 most prevalent clones of each patient and control. Susac-specific clones were defined as absent from healthy and MS cohorts, around 1,000 published viral clones and other ImmuneACCESS disease sequences. TCRdb ran its own pipeline on the public reads, namely fastp trimming at Q25 and MiXCR clone calling, and kept in-frame beta chains. For every CDR3 protein sequence, its rows merge into one entry that carries the most common genes and DNA. For this entry, the V and J calls and clone size follow TCRdb and not the study's own pipeline. This sample gives 150,000 to 200,000 distinct CDR3 sequences in total; about 90% of them show up just once. The ten largest clonotypes hold approximately 0.082% of the sample.

Study-level results and caveats: The TCR sequencing and HLA analysis was acknowledged to have included a relatively small number of individuals.

Concerning this clonotype itself: The antigen it binds to is not known. No base-level quality is on record; no much larger clone is a single base apart.

Peripheral blood CD8+ and CD4+ T cells from healthy donors, Susac syndrome patients and multiple sclerosis patients were profiled by high-throughput TCR beta sequencing. Healthy donors were age- and sex-matched controls. Bulk CD8+ and CD4+ T cells were purified by magnetic negative isolation, whereas CD8+ TEMRA cells were enriched by FACS. Blood was collected in EDTA tubes and processed within 24 hours, with PBMCs isolated through density gradient centrifugation. PBMCs intended for TCR sequencing were cryopreserved in liquid nitrogen and thawed later in a water bath at 37 degrees C. The sorted or isolated CD4+, CD8+ and CD8+ TEMRA cells had a purity of 90% or higher. V loses 2 bases of germline sequence and J loses 9 bases, and the interval between the two ends is 12 bases. CDR1 is given as SGHRS and CDR2 as YFSETQ, both from the germline V gene. Reading from cysteine to phenylalanine, the CDR3 counts 13 amino acids. This entry keeps only the CDR3 DNA: 39 bases, framed from base 1.

The sequencing input was CD4+ T cells from PBMCs. This chain joins TRBV5-1 to TRBJ2-1; the D gene is perhaps TRBD2, from 5 matching bases. The receptor was isolated from a human donor in good health. The nucleotides are TGCGCCAGCAGCTTAGGACTGAATGGTGAGCAGTTCTTC. Translation gives CASSLGLNGEQFF.